This TCR beta chain was profiled in a study of CD8+ T cells in alopecia areata. Looking at the study overall: Tofacitinib administration persisted for 6 to 18 months, succeeded by 6 months off drug. Overall study findings and caveats: An increase in clonality over normal scalp was evident in lesional scalp, especially alopecia totalis/universalis. In patients, TCRs were shared less clearly than in mice, and HLA may possibly be involved.

The authors extracted RNA and reverse transcribed it into cDNA as the sequencing template. Repertoires were generated with immunoSEQ multiplex PCR, while TCRdb's copy carries only in-frame clones and drops some. Among about 170,000 clones, approximately 70% were seen once, and the ten largest hold more than 9.5%. V was clipped by 5 bases and J by 6 bases, with 23 bases between them. Germline CDR1 reads SNHLY; CDR2 reads FYNNEI. The CDR3 length is 16 residues. As part of sample collection, lesional scalp punch biopsies and peripheral blood were taken from alopecia areata patients. This clone has only a few counts. Its antigen is currently unknown.

The starting material was CD8+ T cells sorted from blood, obtained at week 0. This rearrangement joins TRBV2 to TRBJ2-7; weak D call: TRBD2 (6 bases). This TCR was recovered from a human donor with alopecia areata. The CDR3 DNA is TGTGCCAGCAGTCTCAGGGCGGGAAGAAACTCAGTCGAGCAGTACTTC. It yields the protein CASSLRAGRNSVEQYF.